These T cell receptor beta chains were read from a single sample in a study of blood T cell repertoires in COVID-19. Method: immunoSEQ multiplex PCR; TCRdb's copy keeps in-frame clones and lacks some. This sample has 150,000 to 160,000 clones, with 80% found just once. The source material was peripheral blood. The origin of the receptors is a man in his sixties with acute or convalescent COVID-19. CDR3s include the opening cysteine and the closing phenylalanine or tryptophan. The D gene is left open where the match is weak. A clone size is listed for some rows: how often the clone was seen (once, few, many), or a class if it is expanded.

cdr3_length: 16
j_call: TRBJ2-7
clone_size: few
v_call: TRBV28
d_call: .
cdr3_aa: CASMTGGAEISYEQYF
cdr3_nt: TGTGCCAGCATGACTGGTGGGGCAGAGATATCCTACGAGCAGTACTTC

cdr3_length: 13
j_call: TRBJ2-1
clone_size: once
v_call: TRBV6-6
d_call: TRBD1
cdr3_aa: CASSWGQNNEQFF
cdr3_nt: TGTGCCAGCAGCTGGGGACAGAACAATGAGCAGTTCTTC

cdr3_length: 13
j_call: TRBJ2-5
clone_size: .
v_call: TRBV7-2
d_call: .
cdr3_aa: CASSAAGRETQYF
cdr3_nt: TGTGCCAGCAGCGCGGCCGGTCGGGAGACCCAGTACTTC

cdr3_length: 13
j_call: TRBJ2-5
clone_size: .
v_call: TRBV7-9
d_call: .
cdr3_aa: CASARGAGETQYF
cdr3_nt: TGTGCCAGTGCCCGGGGAGCTGGGGAGACCCAGTACTTC

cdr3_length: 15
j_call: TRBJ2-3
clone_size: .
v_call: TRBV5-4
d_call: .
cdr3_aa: CASSLGGQNIFTQYF
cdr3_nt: TGTGCCAGCAGCTTGGGAGGTCAGAACATTTTTACGCAGTATTTT

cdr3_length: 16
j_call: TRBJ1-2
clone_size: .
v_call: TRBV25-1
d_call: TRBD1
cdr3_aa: CASSGLRQGSNYGYTF
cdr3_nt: TGTGCCAGCAGTGGCCTAAGACAGGGAAGTAACTATGGCTACACCTTC

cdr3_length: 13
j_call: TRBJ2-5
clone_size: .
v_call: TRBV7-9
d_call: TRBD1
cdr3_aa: CASSTGQVGTQYF
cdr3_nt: TGTGCCAGCAGCACGGGACAGGTGGGGACCCAGTACTTC

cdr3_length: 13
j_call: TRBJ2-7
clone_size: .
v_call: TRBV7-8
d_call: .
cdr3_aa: CASSSHLSMKQYF
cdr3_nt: TGTGCCAGCAGCTCGCACCTGTCTATGAAGCAGTACTTC

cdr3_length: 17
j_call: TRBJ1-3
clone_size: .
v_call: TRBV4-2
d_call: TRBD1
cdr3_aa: CASSQVLGTGGGNTIYF
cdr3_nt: TGTGCCAGCAGCCAGGTCCTCGGGACAGGGGGCGGAAACACCATATATTTT

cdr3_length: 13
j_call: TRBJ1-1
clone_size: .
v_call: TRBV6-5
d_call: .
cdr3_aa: CASSYSPLGEAFF
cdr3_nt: TGTGCCAGCAGTTACTCGCCCCTCGGGGAAGCTTTCTTT

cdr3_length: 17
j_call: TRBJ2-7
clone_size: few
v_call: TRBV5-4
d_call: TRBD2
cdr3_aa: CASSSKGLAGVFYEQYF
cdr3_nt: TGTGCCAGCAGCTCTAAGGGACTAGCGGGAGTATTCTACGAGCAGTACTTC

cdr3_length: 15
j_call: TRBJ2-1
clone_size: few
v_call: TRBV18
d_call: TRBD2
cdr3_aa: CASSPLGTSGNEQFF
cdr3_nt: TGTGCCAGCTCACCACTTGGGACTAGCGGCAATGAGCAGTTCTTC

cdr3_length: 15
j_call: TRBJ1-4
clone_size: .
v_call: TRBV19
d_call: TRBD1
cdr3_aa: CASSSRTGGREKLFF
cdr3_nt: TGTGCCAGTAGTTCCCGGACAGGGGGCAGAGAAAAACTGTTTTTT

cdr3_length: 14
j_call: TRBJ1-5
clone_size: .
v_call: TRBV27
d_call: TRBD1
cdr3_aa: CASSRTGWNQPQHF
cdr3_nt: TGTGCCAGCAGCCGGACAGGGTGGAATCAGCCCCAGCATTTT

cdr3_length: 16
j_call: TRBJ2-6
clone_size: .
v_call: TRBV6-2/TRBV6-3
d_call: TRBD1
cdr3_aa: CASTPRQGAGANVLTF
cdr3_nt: TGTGCCAGCACCCCCCGACAGGGGGCGGGGGCCAACGTCCTGACTTTC

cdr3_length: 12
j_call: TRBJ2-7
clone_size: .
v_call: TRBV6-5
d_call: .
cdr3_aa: CASRSRLYEQYF
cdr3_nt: TGTGCCAGCCGCTCGCGCCTTTACGAGCAGTACTTC

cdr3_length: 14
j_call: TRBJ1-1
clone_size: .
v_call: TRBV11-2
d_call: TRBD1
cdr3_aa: CASSGRQGGTEAFF
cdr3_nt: TGTGCCAGCAGCGGCCGGCAGGGGGGCACTGAAGCTTTCTTT

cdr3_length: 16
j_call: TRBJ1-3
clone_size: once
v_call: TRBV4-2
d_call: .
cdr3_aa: CASSQDFSGRGNTIYF
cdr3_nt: TGTGCCAGCAGCCAAGATTTCTCGGGTAGGGGAAACACCATATATTTT

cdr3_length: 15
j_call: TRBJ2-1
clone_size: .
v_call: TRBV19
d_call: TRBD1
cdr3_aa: CASSNSGTGHNEQFF
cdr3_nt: TGTGCCAGTAGTAACTCCGGGACAGGGCACAATGAGCAGTTCTTC

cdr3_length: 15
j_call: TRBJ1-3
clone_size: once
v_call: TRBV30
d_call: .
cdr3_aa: CAWSPGGASGNTIYF
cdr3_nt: TGTGCCTGGAGCCCGGGGGGGGCCAGTGGAAACACCATATATTTT

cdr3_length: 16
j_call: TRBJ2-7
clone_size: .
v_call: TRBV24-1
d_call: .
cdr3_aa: CATSPGDGGRSDEQYF
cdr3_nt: TGTGCCACCTCTCCAGGAGACGGGGGGCGAAGCGACGAGCAGTACTTC

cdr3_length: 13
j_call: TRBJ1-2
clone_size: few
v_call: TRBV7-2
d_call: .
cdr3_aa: CASSPHQKGGYTF
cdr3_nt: TGTGCCAGCAGCCCCCACCAGAAGGGGGGCTACACCTTC

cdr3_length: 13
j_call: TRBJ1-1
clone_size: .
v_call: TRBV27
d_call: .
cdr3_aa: CATSRRMNTEAFF
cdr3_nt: TGTGCCACCTCGAGAAGAATGAACACTGAAGCTTTCTTT

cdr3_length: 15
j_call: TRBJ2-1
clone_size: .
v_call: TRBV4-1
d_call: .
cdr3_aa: CASSQSGLSYNEQFF
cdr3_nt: TGCGCCAGCAGCCAATCCGGACTAAGTTACAATGAGCAGTTCTTC

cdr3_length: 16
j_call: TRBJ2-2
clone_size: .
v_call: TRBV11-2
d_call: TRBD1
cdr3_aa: CASSSTGTGESGELFF
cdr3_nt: TGTGCCAGCAGCTCAACCGGGACAGGGGAATCCGGGGAGCTGTTTTTT

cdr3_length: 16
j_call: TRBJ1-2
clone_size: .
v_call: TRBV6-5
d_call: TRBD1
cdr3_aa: CASSFGQGLTLYGYTF
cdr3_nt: TGTGCCAGCAGTTTCGGACAGGGCCTAACGCTCTATGGCTACACCTTC

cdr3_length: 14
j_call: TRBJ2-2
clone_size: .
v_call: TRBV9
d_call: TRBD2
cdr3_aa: CASSSGLAAGELFF
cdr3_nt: TGTGCCAGCAGCTCGGGACTAGCGGCCGGGGAGCTGTTTTTT

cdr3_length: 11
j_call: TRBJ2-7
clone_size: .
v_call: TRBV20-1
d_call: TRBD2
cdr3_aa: CSGGGSYEQYF
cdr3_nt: TGCAGTGGGGGGGGTTCCTACGAGCAGTACTTC

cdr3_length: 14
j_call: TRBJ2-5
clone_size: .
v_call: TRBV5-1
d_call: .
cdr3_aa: CASSLGLEAETQYF
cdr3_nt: TGCGCCAGCAGCTTGGGCCTTGAGGCCGAGACCCAGTACTTC

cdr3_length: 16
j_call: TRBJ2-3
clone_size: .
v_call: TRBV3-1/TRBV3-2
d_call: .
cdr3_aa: CASSQGSVTHPDTQYF
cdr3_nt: TGTGCCAGCAGCCAAGGGTCGGTTACTCACCCAGATACGCAGTATTTT

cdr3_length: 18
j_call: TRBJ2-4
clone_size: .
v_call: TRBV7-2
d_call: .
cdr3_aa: CASSLVPPSSLAKNIQYF
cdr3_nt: TGTGCCAGCAGCTTAGTCCCCCCTAGCAGCTTAGCCAAAAACATTCAGTACTTC

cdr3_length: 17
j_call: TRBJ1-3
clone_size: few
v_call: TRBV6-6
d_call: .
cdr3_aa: CASSPGVIKLTGNTIYF
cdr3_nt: TGTGCCAGCAGTCCGGGAGTCATTAAGCTCACTGGAAACACCATATATTTT

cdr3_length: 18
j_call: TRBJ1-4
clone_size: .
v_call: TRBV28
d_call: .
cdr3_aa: CASYTKAHPGTTNEKLFF
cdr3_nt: TGTGCCAGCTACACCAAGGCTCACCCGGGGACAACTAATGAAAAACTGTTTTTT

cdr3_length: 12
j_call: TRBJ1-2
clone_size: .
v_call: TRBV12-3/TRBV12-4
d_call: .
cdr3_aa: CASSLSGDGYTF
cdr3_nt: TGTGCCAGCAGTTTATCAGGGGATGGCTACACCTTC

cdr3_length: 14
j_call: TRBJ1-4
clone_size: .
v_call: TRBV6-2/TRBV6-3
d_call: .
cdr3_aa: CASSQGGANEKLFF
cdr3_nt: TGTGCCAGCAGTCAAGGAGGGGCTAATGAAAAACTGTTTTTT

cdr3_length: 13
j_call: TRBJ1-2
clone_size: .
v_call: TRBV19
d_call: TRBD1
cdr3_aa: CASSDRGRDGYTF
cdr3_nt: TGTGCCAGTTCTGACAGGGGGCGCGATGGCTACACCTTC

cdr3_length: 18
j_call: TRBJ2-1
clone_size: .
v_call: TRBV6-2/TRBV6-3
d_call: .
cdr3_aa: CASSYPFGSPRGYNEQFF
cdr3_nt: TGTGCCAGCAGTTACCCCTTTGGTAGCCCACGGGGCTACAATGAGCAGTTCTTC

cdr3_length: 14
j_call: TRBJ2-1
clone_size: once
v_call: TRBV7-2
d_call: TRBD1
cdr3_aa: CASSRTGFRDEQFF
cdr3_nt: TGTGCCAGCAGCAGGACAGGGTTTAGGGATGAGCAGTTCTTC

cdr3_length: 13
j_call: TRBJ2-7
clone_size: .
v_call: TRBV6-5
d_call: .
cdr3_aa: CASRAGSSYEQYF
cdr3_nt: TGTGCCAGCAGGGCGGGGAGCTCCTACGAGCAGTACTTC

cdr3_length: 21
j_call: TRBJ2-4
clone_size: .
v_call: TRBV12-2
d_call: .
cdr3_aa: CASRLFSGPNPIKKAKNIQYF
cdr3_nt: TGTGCAAGTCGCTTATTTTCAGGTCCGAACCCTATAAAAAAAGCCAAAAACATTCAGTACTTC

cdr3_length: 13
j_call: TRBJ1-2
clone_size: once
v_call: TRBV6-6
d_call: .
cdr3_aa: CASSSGTSYGYTF
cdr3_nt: TGTGCCAGCAGTTCCGGGACTTCATATGGCTACACCTTC

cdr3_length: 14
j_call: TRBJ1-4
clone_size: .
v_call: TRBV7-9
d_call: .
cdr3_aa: CASSSQGANEKLFF
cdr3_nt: TGTGCCAGCAGCTCCCAGGGTGCTAATGAAAAACTGTTTTTT

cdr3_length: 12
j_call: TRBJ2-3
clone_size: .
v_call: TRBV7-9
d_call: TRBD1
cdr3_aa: CASSPHGDSQYF
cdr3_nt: TGTGCCAGCAGCCCCCATGGGGACAGTCAGTATTTT

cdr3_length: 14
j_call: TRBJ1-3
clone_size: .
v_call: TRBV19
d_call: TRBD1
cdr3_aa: CASSAGGSGNTIYF
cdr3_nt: TGTGCCAGTAGTGCAGGGGGCTCTGGAAACACCATATATTTT

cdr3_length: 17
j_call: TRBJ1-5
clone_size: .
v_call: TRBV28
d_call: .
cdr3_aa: CASSLRGFGSSNQPQHF
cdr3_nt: TGTGCCAGCAGTTTACGCGGTTTTGGGAGTAGCAATCAGCCCCAGCATTTT

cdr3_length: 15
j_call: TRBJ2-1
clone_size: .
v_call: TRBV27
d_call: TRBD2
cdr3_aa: CASSSAGGPNNEQFF
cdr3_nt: TGTGCCAGCAGTTCGGCGGGGGGGCCAAACAATGAGCAGTTCTTC

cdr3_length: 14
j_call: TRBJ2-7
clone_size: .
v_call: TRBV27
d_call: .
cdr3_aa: CASSYTSSRYEQYF
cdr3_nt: TGTGCCAGCAGTTATACTAGTTCAAGGTACGAGCAGTACTTC

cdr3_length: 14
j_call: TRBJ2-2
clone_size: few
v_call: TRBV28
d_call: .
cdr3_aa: CASSKAGSGGELFF
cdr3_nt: TGTGCCAGCAGTAAAGCGGGTTCGGGCGGGGAGCTGTTTTTT